This T cell receptor (beta chain) was captured in a study of OX40 agonist ivuxolimab in advanced cancers. Across the whole study: Every 2 weeks, ivuxolimab was infused into the patients intravenously at between 0.01 and 10 mg/kg. Study findings and constraints: At 0.1 to 3.0 mg/kg and by week 6, clonal expansion occurred in CD4+ and CD8+ blood T cells.

Assay used: immunoSEQ multiplex PCR; TCRdb lists only in-frame clones, some missing. The sample lists fewer than 100,000 clones; roughly 91% were seen once. About this clone: Its antigen is not known.

Germline V CDR1 and CDR2: SGDLS, YYNGEE. The V end was cut by 0 bases, the J end by 7 bases, with 14 bases between. The CDR3 is 15 amino acids. The rearrangement links TRBV9 to TRBJ2-1; weak D call: TRBD1 (6 bases). This receptor was taken from an adult with an advanced solid tumor such as melanoma, head and neck, liver or kidney cancer. The material was CD4+ or CD8+ T cells sorted from blood, obtained in a trial of the OX40 agonist ivuxolimab. CDR3 DNA: TGTGCCAGCAGCGTAGTCGCGGTCCAGGGGAATGAGCAGTTCTTC. The encoded protein is CASSVVAVQGNEQFF.